This TCR beta chain is drawn from a study of T cells in Graves' hyperthyroidism and ophthalmopathy (dated by TCRdb to between 2018 and 2021). At the level of the whole study: Peripheral blood was collected at initial diagnosis, before any treatment. TCR V-J signatures able to tell the groups apart were searched for in a discovery cohort of some 97 patients, of whom more than 40 had Graves' ophthalmopathy and around 56 had stable Graves' hyperthyroidism. Whether ophthalmopathy could be predicted prospectively was tested in an independent validation cohort made up of roughly 19 hyperthyroidism patients plus 17 patients who later progressed to ophthalmopathy. The 95 to 100 discovery patients were divided at random into training and test sets in a 7:3 ratio. In addition, the study compared T-cell repertoires in thyroid tissue and in blood from roughly six Graves' hyperthyroidism patients. After blood sampling, hyperthyroidism patients were treated with methimazole at a starting dose of 30 mg daily, and ophthalmopathy patients were treated with high-dose intravenous methylprednisolone. The paper reports TCR Vbeta CDR3 sequencing of 140 or so peripheral blood samples: 40 to 45 ophthalmopathy, fewer than 80 hyperthyroidism and approximately 17 progressor patients.

What the research found in general, with its limitations: A 13 V-J signature model separated ophthalmopathy from stable hyperthyroidism, with approximately 87% sensitivity and 81.08% specificity in cross-validation and 80%/75% in testing. In validation, progression to ophthalmopathy was predicted by the model with about 70% sensitivity and 72% to 80% specificity, a median of approximately 6.5 months before onset. Most expanded thyroid clonotypes (frequency above 0.001) were also found in blood, which suggests that blood repertoires may mirror thyroid immune responses. No statistical method was used to fix the sample size in advance, and group allocation was not hidden from the investigators.

Comment on this clonotype: The antigen it binds to is not known. Base-call qualities are not available, and no considerably larger clone is one nucleotide away.

Based on the germline V gene, the CDR1 and CDR2 sequences are SQVTM and ANQGSEA. The CDR3 runs 14 amino acids, cysteine and phenylalanine included. Only the CDR3 DNA stays, 42 bases, in frame from base 1. Cut back by 6 bases and 0 bases, the V and J ends lie 12 bases apart. Amplification of TCR beta CDR3 regions was carried out from RNA transcripts. The TCR CDR3 was subjected to a first round of RT-PCR using the HTBI primer set and the Qiagen OneStep RT-PCR kit. Libraries were constructed in a second round of multiplex PCR, after which size selection and purification were carried out. Sequencing of the libraries was done on an Illumina HiSeq2000 using paired-end 100 bp reads. The source study handled its data this way. SOAPnuke was used to process the raw data, throwing out any read that contained adapters or uncalled bases, had a mean Phred below 15, or lacked an exact constant-primer or identifier match. High-quality paired reads were merged using COPE v1.2.5, and each unique nucleotide sequence was defined as a clonotype. MiTCR v1.1 was used to align the clonotypes against IMGT TRBV, TRBD and TRBJ reference segments. Only V-J combinations with frequency above 0.0001, covering 99% to 99.2% of repertoires, were analysed. A TCS score was defined as the ratio of F50 (clonal expansion) to E x V (chaos), with BLOSUM62-based TCRdist applied between CDR3 peptides within each V-J. Welch's t-statistics and random forest reduced roughly 500 V-J features to 13, which were used in a naive Bayes classifier (R e1071). TCRdb redid the processing of the public reads, applying fastp at Q25 and MiXCR, and retained in-frame beta chains. Rows merge per CDR3 protein into single entries with the most common DNA and genes. These V and J calls derive from TCRdb rather than the authors' analysis. This sample lists about 560,000 distinct CDR3 sequences; around 15% were detected once. The ten largest clones represent 18% of the sample.

Stable Graves' hyperthyroidism was defined as the absence of progression to ophthalmopathy over 18 months of follow-up. The hyperthyroidism patients were between 18 and 65 years old and newly diagnosed, with a disease duration of less than 2 months. The study excluded patients with uncontrolled infections, other autoimmune diseases, pregnancy or lactation. Diagnoses were established on the basis of clinical symptoms, serum thyroxine and TRAb, thyroid ultrasound, and orbital computed tomography. Ficoll-Paque density gradient centrifugation was used to isolate PBMCs from about 10 ml of fresh peripheral blood. Trizol reagent was used to extract total RNA, and RNA quality was then checked on an Agilent 2100 Bioanalyzer.

The sample consisted of blood. This TCR derives from a young woman with Graves' hyperthyroidism. In this chain, TRBV29-1 is recombined with TRBJ1-3; the D gene is possibly TRBD1, with 6 bases matching. The bases read TGCAGCGTAGGACAGCTGAACTCTGGAAACACCATATATTTT. This is translated as CSVGQLNSGNTIYF. Extended through the reference TRBV29-1 and TRBJ1-3 proteins, this CDR3 yields the full variable domain: SAVISQKPSRDICQRGTSLTIQCQVDSQVTMMFWYRQQPGQSLTLIATANQGSEATYESGFVIDKFPISRPNLTFSTLTVSNMSPEDSSIYLCSVGQLNSGNTIYFGEGSWLTVV.